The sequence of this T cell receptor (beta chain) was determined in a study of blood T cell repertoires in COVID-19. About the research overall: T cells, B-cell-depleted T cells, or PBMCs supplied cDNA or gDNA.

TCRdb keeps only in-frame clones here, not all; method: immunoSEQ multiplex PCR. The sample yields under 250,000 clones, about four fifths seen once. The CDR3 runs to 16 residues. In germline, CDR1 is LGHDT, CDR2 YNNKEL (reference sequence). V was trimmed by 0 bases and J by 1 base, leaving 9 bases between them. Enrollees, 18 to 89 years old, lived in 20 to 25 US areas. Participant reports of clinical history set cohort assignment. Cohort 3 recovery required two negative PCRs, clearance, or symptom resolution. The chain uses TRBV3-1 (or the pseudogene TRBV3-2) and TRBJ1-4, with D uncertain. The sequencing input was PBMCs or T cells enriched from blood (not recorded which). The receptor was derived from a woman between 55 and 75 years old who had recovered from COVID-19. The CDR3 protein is CASSQEEFRTNEKLFF. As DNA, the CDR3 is TGTGCCAGCAGCCAAGAAGAGTTCCGAACTAATGAAAAACTGTTTTTT.